Sequencing of this T cell receptor beta chain was carried out in a study of blood T cell repertoires in COVID-19. Study-level background: In each case, the material was cDNA or gDNA derived from T cells, B-cell-depleted T cells, or PBMCs.

The germline CDR1 and CDR2 sequences are MDHEN and SYDVKM. The V segment lost 3 bases and the J segment 4 bases; nucleotides outside the gene matches: 3. CDR3 length: 14 amino acids. Sequenced by immunoSEQ multiplex PCR; TCRdb stores in-frame clones only, minus some. The repertoire holds about 380,000 clones, with roughly 89% as singletons. The receptor was isolated from a man aged 18-30 years with active or convalescent COVID-19. The sequenced material came from peripheral blood. The J gene is TRBJ1-5, the V gene TRBV28, with 7 bases identical to TRBD1. The CDR3, as DNA: TGTGCCAGCAGTTTGACAGGGCGAAATCAGCCCCAGCATTTT. It is translated as CASSLTGRNQPQHF.